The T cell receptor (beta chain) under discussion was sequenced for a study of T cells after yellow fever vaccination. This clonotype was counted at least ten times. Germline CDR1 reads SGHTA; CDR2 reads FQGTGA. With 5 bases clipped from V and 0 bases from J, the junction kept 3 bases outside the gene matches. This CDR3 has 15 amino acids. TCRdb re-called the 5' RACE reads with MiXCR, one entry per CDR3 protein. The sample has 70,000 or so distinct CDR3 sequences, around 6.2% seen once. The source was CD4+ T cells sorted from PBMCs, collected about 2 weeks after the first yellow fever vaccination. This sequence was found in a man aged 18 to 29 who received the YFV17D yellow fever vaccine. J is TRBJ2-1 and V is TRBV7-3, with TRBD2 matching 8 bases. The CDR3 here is CASSPLAGSYNEQFF. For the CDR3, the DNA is TGTGCCAGCAGCCCCCTAGCGGGCTCCTACAATGAGCAGTTCTTC.